The sequence of this TCR beta chain was determined in a study of blood T cell repertoires in COVID-19. Whole-study context: The United States, Italy and Spain supplied acute and convalescent COVID-19 samples. T cells, B-cell-depleted T cells, or PBMCs provided the cDNA or gDNA that served as material.

In the original workflow: By means of reference gene primer amplification, nucleated cell counts were estimated. Sequencing used immunoSEQ multiplex PCR; TCRdb keeps in-frame clones, though not all of them. V and J calls and clone size follow that table, whereas D and trimming were derived from the DNA. The sample has roughly 200,000 clones, 82% seen once. Recruited during active infection, patients (from Seattle) were subsequently followed longitudinally. The sequence derives from an elderly woman with COVID-19, enrolled during active disease. The sample consisted of peripheral blood.

The CDR3 bases are TGTGCCAGCTCACCAGGGGAGGTTATCGGTGGCTACACCTTC. This codes for CASSPGEVIGGYTF. The rearrangement joins TRBV18 to TRBJ1-2; no reliable D call. V lost 2 bases, J lost 7 bases, and 14 bases lay in between. Germline V gene data show CDR1 as KGHSH and CDR2 as LQKENI. The CDR3 is 14 amino acids.